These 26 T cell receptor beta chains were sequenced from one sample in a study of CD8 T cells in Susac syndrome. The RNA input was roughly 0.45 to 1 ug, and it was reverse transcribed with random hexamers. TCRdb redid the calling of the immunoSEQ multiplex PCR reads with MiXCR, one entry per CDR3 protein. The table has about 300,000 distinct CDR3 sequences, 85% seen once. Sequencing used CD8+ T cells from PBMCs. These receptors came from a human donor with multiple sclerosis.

The CDR3: CASSFARLAASTDTQYF. CDR3 nucleotide sequence: TGTGCCAGCAGTTTCGCGCGGCTAGCAGCTAGCACAGATACGCAGTATTTT. The V call is TRBV28, the J call TRBJ2-3; the D gene is possibly TRBD2 (5 bases). Trimming removed 3 bases at V and 0 bases at J, with 16 bases between. The CDR3 runs to 17 residues. The germline V gene encodes CDR1 MDHEN and CDR2 SYDVKM. The full variable domain, its missing parts supplied by reference TRBV28 and TRBJ2-3, is DVKVTQSSRYLVKRTGEKVFLECVQDMDHENMFWYRQDPGLGLRLIYFSYDVKMKEKGDIPEGYSVSREKKERFSLILESASTNQTSMYLCASSFARLAASTDTQYFGPGTRLTVL.

CDR3: CASSSSFGGRADTQYF. DNA of the CDR3: TGTGCCAGCAGCAGTAGCTTTGGCGGGAGAGCAGATACGCAGTATTTT. The chain uses TRBV16 and TRBJ2-3; 7 nucleotides match TRBD2. Trimming took 5 bases from V and 4 from J; bases not matched to a gene: 12. Germline V gene sequence: CDR1 KGHSY, CDR2 FQNENV. The CDR3 is 16 residues long.

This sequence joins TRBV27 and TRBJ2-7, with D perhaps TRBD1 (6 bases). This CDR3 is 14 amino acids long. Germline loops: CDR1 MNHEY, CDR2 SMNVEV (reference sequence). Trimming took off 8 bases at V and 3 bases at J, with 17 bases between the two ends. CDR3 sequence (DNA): TGTGCCAGCGCCACCAGGGGTTGGGGCTACGAGCAGTACTTC. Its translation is CASATRGWGYEQYF.

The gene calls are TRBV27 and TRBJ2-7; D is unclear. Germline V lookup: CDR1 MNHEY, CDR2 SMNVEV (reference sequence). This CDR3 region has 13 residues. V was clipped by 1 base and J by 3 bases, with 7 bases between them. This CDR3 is CASSLYGDYEQYF. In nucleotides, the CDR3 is TGTGCCAGCAGTTTATACGGAGACTACGAGCAGTACTTC.

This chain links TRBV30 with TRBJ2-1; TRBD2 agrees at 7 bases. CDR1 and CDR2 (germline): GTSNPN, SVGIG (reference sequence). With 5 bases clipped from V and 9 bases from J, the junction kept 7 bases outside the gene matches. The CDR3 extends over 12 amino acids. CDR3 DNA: TGTGCCTGGTCGGGAGGTTGGGGTGAGCAGTTCTTC. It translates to CAWSGGWGEQFF.

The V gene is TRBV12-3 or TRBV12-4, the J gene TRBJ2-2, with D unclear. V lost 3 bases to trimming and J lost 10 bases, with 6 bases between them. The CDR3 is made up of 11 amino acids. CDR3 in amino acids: CASSFGAELFF. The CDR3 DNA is TGTGCCAGCAGTTTCGGAGCGGAGCTGTTTTTT.

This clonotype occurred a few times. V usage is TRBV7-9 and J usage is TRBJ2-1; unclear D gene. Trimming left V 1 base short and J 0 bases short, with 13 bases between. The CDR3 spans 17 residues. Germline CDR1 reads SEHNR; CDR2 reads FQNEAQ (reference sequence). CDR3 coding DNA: TGTGCCAGCAGCTTAGGGGCAGGCGCTAGCTCCTACAATGAGCAGTTCTTC. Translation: CASSLGAGASSYNEQFF.

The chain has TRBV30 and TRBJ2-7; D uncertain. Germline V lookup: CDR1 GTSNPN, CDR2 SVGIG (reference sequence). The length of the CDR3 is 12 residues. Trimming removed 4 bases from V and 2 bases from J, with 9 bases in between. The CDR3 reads CAWMRPTYEQYF. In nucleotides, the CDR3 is TGTGCCTGGATGAGGCCAACCTACGAGCAGTACTTC.

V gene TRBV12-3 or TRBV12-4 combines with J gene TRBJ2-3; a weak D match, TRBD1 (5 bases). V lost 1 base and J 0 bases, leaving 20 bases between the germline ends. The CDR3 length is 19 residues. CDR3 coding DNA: TGTGCCAGCAGTTTAGACCTCACCGCCAGGGTTGGCAGCACAGATACGCAGTATTTT. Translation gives CASSLDLTARVGSTDTQYF.

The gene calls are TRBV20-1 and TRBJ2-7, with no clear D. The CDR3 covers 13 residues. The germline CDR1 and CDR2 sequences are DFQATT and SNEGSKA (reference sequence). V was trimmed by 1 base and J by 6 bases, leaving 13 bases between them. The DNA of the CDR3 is TGCAGTGCTAGAGGGCAGATCCTCTTCGAGCAGTACTTC. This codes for CSARGQILFEQYF.

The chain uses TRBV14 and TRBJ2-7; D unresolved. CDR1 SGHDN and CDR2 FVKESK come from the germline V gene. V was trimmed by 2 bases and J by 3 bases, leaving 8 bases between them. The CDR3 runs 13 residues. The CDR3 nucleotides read TGTGCCAGCAGCCAACTTGGGCACTACGAGCAGTACTTC. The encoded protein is CASSQLGHYEQYF.

For the CDR3, the DNA is TGTGCCAGCAGCGGAGGGACAGGGAACACCGGGGAGCTGTTTTTT. Residues: CASSGGTGNTGELFF. This chain joins TRBV9 and TRBJ2-2; 8 bases line up with TRBD1. In germline, CDR1 is SGDLS, CDR2 YYNGEE. The CDR3 is 15 amino acids. Trimming cost V 3 bases and J 1 base; bases outside gene matches: 2.

The CDR3 protein is CASSLLGQGIHEQFF. DNA for the CDR3: TGTGCCAGCAGCCTCCTCGGACAGGGGATCCATGAGCAGTTCTTC. V usage is TRBV5-4 and J usage is TRBJ2-1, with 9 bases that match TRBD1. The germline V gene has CDR1 SGHNT and CDR2 YYREEE (reference sequence). This CDR3 has 15 amino acids. The V segment lost 4 bases and the J segment 8 bases; nucleotides outside the gene matches: 10. Drawing the rest from reference TRBV5-4 and TRBJ2-1, the complete variable domain is ETGVTQSPTHLIKTRGQQVTLRCSSQSGHNTVSWYQQALGQGPQFIFQYYREEENGRGNFPPRFSGLQFPNYSSELNVNALELDDSALYLCASSLLGQGIHEQFFGPGTRLTVL.

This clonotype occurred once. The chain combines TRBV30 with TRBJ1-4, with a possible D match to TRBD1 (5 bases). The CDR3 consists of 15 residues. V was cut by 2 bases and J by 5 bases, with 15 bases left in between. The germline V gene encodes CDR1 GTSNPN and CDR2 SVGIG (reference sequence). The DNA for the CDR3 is TGTGCCTGGAGTCATTTGGGGCAGGGAAATGAAAAACTGTTTTTT. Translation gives CAWSHLGQGNEKLFF.

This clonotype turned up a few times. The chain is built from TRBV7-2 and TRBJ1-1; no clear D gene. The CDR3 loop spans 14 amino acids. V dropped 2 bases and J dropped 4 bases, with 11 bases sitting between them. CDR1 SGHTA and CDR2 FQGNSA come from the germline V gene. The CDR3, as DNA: TGTGCCAGCAGCTTACCGGGCGTCCCCACTGAAGCTTTCTTT. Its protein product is CASSLPGVPTEAFF.

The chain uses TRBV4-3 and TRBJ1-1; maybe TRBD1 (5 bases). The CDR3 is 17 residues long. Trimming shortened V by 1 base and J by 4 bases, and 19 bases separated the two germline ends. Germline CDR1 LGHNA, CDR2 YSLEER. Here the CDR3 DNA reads TGCGCCAGCAGCCAAGCCCCACCTGAGGCGGGGGTCACTGAAGCTTTCTTT. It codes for CASSQAPPEAGVTEAFF.

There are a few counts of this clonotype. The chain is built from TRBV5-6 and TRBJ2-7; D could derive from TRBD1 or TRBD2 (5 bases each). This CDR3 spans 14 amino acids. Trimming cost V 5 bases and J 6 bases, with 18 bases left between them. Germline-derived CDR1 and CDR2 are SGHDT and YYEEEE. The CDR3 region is CASSPLSRGLEQYF. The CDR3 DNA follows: TGTGCCAGCAGTCCGCTTTCGAGGGGCCTCGAGCAGTACTTC.

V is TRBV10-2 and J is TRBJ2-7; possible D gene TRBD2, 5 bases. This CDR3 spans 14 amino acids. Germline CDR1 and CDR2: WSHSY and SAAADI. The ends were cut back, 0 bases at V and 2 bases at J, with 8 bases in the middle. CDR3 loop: CASSESNGAYEQYF. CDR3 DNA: TGCGCCAGCAGTGAGTCCAACGGGGCCTACGAGCAGTACTTC.

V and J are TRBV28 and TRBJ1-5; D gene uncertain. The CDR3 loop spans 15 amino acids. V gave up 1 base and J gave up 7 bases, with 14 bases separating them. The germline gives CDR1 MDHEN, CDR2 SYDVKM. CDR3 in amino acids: CASSLSVGGGQPQHF. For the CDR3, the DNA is TGTGCCAGCAGTTTATCCGTCGGAGGCGGCCAGCCCCAGCATTTT. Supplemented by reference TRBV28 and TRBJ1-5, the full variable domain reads DVKVTQSSRYLVKRTGEKVFLECVQDMDHENMFWYRQDPGLGLRLIYFSYDVKMKEKGDIPEGYSVSREKKERFSLILESASTNQTSMYLCASSLSVGGGQPQHFGDGTRLSIL.

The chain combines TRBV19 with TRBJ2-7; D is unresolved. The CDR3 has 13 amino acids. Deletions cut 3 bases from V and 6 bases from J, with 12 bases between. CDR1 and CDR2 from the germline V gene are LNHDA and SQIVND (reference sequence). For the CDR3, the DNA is TGTGCCAGTAGTATTATTCCTACGGGCGAGCAGTACTTC. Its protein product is CASSIIPTGEQYF.

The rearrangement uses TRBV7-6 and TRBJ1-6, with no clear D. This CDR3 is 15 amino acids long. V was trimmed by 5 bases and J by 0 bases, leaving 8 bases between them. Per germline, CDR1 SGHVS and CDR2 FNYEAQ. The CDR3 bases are TGTGCCAGCAGCCCAGCAAGCTCCTATAATTCACCCCTCCACTTT. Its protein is CASSPASSYNSPLHF.

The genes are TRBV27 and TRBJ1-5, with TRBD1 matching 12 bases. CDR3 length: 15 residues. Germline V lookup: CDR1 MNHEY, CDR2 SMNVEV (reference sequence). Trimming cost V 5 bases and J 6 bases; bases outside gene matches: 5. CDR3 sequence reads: CASSVRDRGPQPQHF. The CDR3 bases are TGTGCCAGCAGTGTCCGGGACAGGGGGCCTCAGCCCCAGCATTTT.

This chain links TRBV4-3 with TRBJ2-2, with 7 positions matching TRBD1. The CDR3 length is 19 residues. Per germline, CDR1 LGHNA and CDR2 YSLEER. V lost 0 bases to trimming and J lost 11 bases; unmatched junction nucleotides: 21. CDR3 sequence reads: CASSQDLKYQDRPPYELFF. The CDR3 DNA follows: TGCGCCAGCAGCCAAGACTTGAAATATCAGGACAGGCCTCCGTATGAGCTGTTTTTT.

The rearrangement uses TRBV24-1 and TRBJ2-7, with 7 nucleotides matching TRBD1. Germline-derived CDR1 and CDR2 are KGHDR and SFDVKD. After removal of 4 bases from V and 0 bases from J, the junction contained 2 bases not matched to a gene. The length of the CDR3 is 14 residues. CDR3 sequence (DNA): TGTGCCACCAGTGACCCAGGGGGCTCCTACGAGCAGTACTTC. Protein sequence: CATSDPGGSYEQYF.

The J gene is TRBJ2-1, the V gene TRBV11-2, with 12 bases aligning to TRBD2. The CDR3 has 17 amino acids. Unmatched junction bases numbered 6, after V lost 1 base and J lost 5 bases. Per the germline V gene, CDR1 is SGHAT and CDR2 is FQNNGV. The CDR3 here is CASSLGLAGGPDNEQFF. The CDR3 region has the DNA TGTGCCAGCAGCTTAGGGCTAGCGGGAGGGCCCGACAATGAGCAGTTCTTC.

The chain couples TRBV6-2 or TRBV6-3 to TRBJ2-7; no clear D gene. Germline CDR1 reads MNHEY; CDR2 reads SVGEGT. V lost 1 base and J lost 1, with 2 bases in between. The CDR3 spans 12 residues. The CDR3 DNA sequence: TGTGCCAGCAGTTACTGGTCCTACGAGCAGTACTTC. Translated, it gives CASSYWSYEQYF.